Below, 10 T cell receptor beta chains from the same sample are listed, as sequenced in a study of T cell responses to AZD1222 COVID-19 vaccine. The assay was immunoSEQ multiplex PCR, and TCRdb's table has in-frame clones only and misses some. The data contain under 150,000 clones, around 92% of them seen just once; the ten biggest clones take up just under 3%. Specimen: peripheral blood, collected on day 0 of AZD1222 vaccination. The receptors stem from an adult in good health.

This clone has only one observation. The chain uses TRBV6-2 or TRBV6-3 and TRBJ2-3; TRBD2 might be the D (5 bases). This CDR3 spans 14 amino acids. The germline V gene has CDR1 MNHEY and CDR2 SVGEGT. V was shortened by 3 bases and J by 0 bases, with 7 bases between the two germline ends. The CDR3 nucleotides read TGTGCCAGCAGTTATTTAGCGAGCACAGATACGCAGTATTTT. Amino acids: CASSYLASTDTQYF.

The chain links TRBV10-1 to TRBJ2-7, with 7 bases that match TRBD1. Germline CDR1 reads WNHNN; CDR2 reads SYGVQD (reference sequence). V lost 8 bases to trimming and J lost 4 bases; unmatched junction nucleotides: 2. CDR3 length: 11 amino acids. The CDR3 region is CASGDRYEQYF. DNA for the CDR3: TGCGCCAGCGGGGACAGATACGAGCAGTACTTC.

This clone has more than one count but fewer than ten. The chain combines TRBV4-2 with TRBJ2-5; 8 positions match TRBD2. Germline assignment: CDR1 LGHNA and CDR2 YNFKEQ. The V gene end was trimmed by 1 base and the J gene end by 2 bases; junction bases not matched to a gene: 15. CDR3 length: 19 residues. CDR3 in DNA: TGTGCCAGCAGCCAAGCTGGGATAGCGGGAATAGAGAGGCAAGAGACCCAGTACTTC. Its protein is CASSQAGIAGIERQETQYF.

J is TRBJ2-3 and V is TRBV12-3 or TRBV12-4; tentative D call: TRBD1 (6 bases). This CDR3 has 13 amino acids. Trimming removed 6 bases from V and 4 bases from J, with 11 bases in between. In nucleotides, the CDR3 is TGTGCCAGCAGGGGGGACAACTCAGATACGCAGTATTTT. Protein sequence: CASRGDNSDTQYF.

This clone was counted a single time. This chain links TRBV19 with TRBJ1-6, with D uncertain. Trimming took 7 bases from V and 8 from J, leaving 12 bases between them. The CDR3 runs 13 residues. Germline CDR1 is LNHDA and CDR2 is SQIVND (reference sequence). The CDR3 sequence is CASTNSPHSPLHF. In nucleotides, the CDR3 is TGTGCCAGTACCAATTCCCCCCATTCACCCCTCCACTTT.

This clone has only a few counts. V and J are TRBV5-1 and TRBJ2-7; D is uncertain. Trimming removed 0 bases from V and 6 bases from J, with 13 bases in between. CDR3 size: 14 residues. CDR1 and CDR2 from the germline V gene are SGHRS and YFSETQ. The CDR3 is CASSLAAGRLEQYF. CDR3 nucleotides: TGCGCCAGCAGCTTGGCGGCAGGTCGTCTCGAGCAGTACTTC.

The chain combines TRBV18 with TRBJ2-1, with 9 bases lining up with TRBD2. There are 16 residues in the CDR3. The germline V gene has CDR1 KGHSH and CDR2 LQKENI. V dropped 2 bases and J dropped 5; count of bases not matched to a gene: 7. The CDR3 reads CASSPNLLAGHNEQFF. CDR3 nucleotide sequence: TGTGCCAGCTCACCAAACCTACTAGCGGGCCACAATGAGCAGTTCTTC.

The CDR3 spells CASSTNYEQYF. The CDR3 bases are TGTGCCAGCAGTACCAACTACGAGCAGTACTTC. V usage is TRBV28 and J usage is TRBJ2-7; D not resolved. V lost 5 bases and J lost 3, with 5 bases in between. The V gene's germline CDR1 is MDHEN and CDR2 SYDVKM. This CDR3 is built from 11 residues.

The chain recombines TRBV19 with TRBJ1-2; D gene unclear. Trimming removed 6 bases at V and 2 bases at J, with 13 bases between. Germline CDR1 LNHDA, CDR2 SQIVND (reference sequence). CDR3 length equals 14 residues. The DNA for the CDR3 is TGTGCCAGTAGCGTGACTATCTCCAACTATGGCTACACCTTC. Translation gives CASSVTISNYGYTF.

The genes are TRBV7-3 and TRBJ1-6; D call uncertain. The V gene's germline CDR1 is SGHTA and CDR2 FQGTGA. V was clipped by 5 bases and J by 0 bases, with 17 bases between them. This CDR3 region has 18 residues. In DNA, the CDR3 is TGTGCCAGCAGCGCGCAACCGAGACTAGGCTCCTATAATTCACCCCTCCACTTT. Translated, it gives CASSAQPRLGSYNSPLHF.